Following are 29 T cell receptor beta chains from one sample sequenced in a study of T cell repertoires in cytomegalovirus infection. TCRdb independently ran MiXCR on the reads; one entry per CDR3 protein. This sample has approximately 320,000 distinct CDR3 sequences, with 8% to 9.5% found just once. The sequenced sample consisted of PBMCs. Receptor source: a human donor in good health (CMV status not recorded). Some clones in this sample may be carry-over from other donors' samples.

This clonotype was detected a few times. V gene TRBV12-3 or TRBV12-4 combines with J gene TRBJ2-1; weak D call: TRBD1 (5 bases). The germline V and J ends were trimmed by 7 bases and 4 bases, with 14 bases remaining between them. This CDR3 is 14 amino acids long. CDR3 loop: CASTLGLSYNEQFF. CDR3 nucleotide sequence: TGTGCCAGCACCTTGGGGCTGTCTTACAATGAGCAGTTCTTC.

This clonotype was counted many times. V and J are TRBV28 and TRBJ2-1; D not resolved. Germline CDR1 and CDR2: MDHEN and SYDVKM. This CDR3 comprises 12 residues. Deletions cut 6 bases from V and 6 bases from J, with 9 bases between. CDR3 amino acids: CASSPRPNEQFF. The CDR3, as DNA: TGTGCCAGCAGCCCTCGCCCCAATGAGCAGTTCTTC. Full variable domain (outside the CDR3, taken from reference TRBV28 and TRBJ2-1): DVKVTQSSRYLVKRTGEKVFLECVQDMDHENMFWYRQDPGLGLRLIYFSYDVKMKEKGDIPEGYSVSREKKERFSLILESASTNQTSMYLCASSPRPNEQFFGPGTRLTVL.

As to this clonotype: An end of the junction does not agree with germline; a read error may underlie this. The chain joins TRBV19 to TRBJ1-5; 9 bases map to TRBD1. This CDR3 has 16 residues. Per the germline V gene, CDR1 is LNHDA and CDR2 is SQIVND (reference sequence). The DNA of the CDR3 is TGTGCCAATAGTAACAGGGGGCACAGGAGCAATCAGCCCCAGCATTTT. This encodes CANSNRGHRSNQPQHF.

This clonotype was seen ten or more times. The chain uses TRBV12-3 or TRBV12-4 and TRBJ2-2, with unresolved D. Trimming took 6 bases from V and 7 from J, leaving 30 bases between them. This CDR3 is built from 19 residues. The CDR3 region is CASRDLEVSLAQIGGELFF. DNA of the CDR3: TGTGCCAGCAGAGATTTAGAGGTTTCACTCGCCCAGATAGGCGGGGAGCTGTTTTTT.

This clonotype was detected only a few times. The rearrangement links TRBV4-1 to TRBJ1-5; 12 bases are a match to TRBD1. The CDR3 runs to 17 residues. CDR1 is MGHRA and CDR2 is YSYEKL in the germline V gene. V was clipped by 4 bases and J by 1 base; unmatched bases: 5. CDR3 DNA: TGCGCCAGCAGCCTCGGGACAGGGGGCAAGAGCAATCAGCCCCAGCATTTT. It translates to CASSLGTGGKSNQPQHF.

This clonotype has more than one count but fewer than ten. The chain uses TRBV28 and TRBJ2-1; TRBD1 is a possible D gene (6 bases). Germline CDR1 and CDR2: MDHEN and SYDVKM. The CDR3 has 17 amino acids. Trimming took 4 bases from V and 1 from J, leaving 17 bases between them. CDR3 residues: CASSSYFRGSSYNEQFF. As DNA, the CDR3 is TGTGCCAGCAGTTCCTACTTCAGGGGTAGTTCCTACAATGAGCAGTTCTTC.

The chain couples TRBV28 to TRBJ1-2; D unclear. The CDR3 has 11 amino acids. The germline V gene encodes CDR1 MDHEN and CDR2 SYDVKM. The V and J ends lost 5 bases and 8 bases respectively, with 9 bases between them. CDR3 sequence: CASSDIGGYTF. The CDR3 DNA sequence: TGTGCCAGCAGTGACATCGGAGGCTACACCTTC.

This clonotype has at least ten counts. The chain recombines TRBV7-2 with TRBJ2-5; 12 nucleotides line up with TRBD2. The ends lost 1 base at V and 5 bases at J; junction bases unmatched: 5. The germline V gene has CDR1 SGHTA and CDR2 FQGNSA. This CDR3 is built from 16 residues. CDR3 protein: CASSLGLAGDGETQYF. The CDR3 DNA reads TGTGCCAGCAGCTTAGGACTAGCGGGGGACGGGGAGACCCAGTACTTC. The whole variable domain, remainder taken from reference TRBV7-2 and TRBJ2-5, is GAGVSQSPSNKVTEKGKDVELRCDPISGHTALYWYRQSLGQGLEFLIYFQGNSAPDKSGLPSDRFSAERTGGSVSTLTIQRTQQEDSAVYLCASSLGLAGDGETQYFGPGTRLLVL.

This clonotype was detected ten times or more. This chain connects TRBV11-2 to TRBJ2-7; 10 positions match TRBD1. The CDR3 is made up of 14 amino acids. V shed 5 bases and J 2 bases; nucleotides not matched to a gene: 3. Germline loops: CDR1 SGHAT, CDR2 FQNNGV. The CDR3 here is CASSPDRGAYEQYF. CDR3 DNA: TGTGCCAGCAGCCCGGACAGGGGGGCCTACGAGCAGTACTTC.

This clonotype was observed a handful of times. The CDR3 DNA reads TGCAGTGCTAGACCACCTTCAGGTGCCAATCAGCCCCAGCATTTT. Its translation is CSARPPSGANQPQHF. The V call is TRBV20-1, the J call TRBJ1-5; D not certain. The germline gives CDR1 DFQATT, CDR2 SNEGSKA (reference sequence). The CDR3 has 15 residues. The V end lost 2 bases, the J end lost 3 bases, and 14 bases lay between the germline ends.

This clonotype was detected a few times. This chain joins TRBV19 and TRBJ2-5, with 7 bases lining up with TRBD2. Trimming at V came to 7 bases and at J to 3 bases, leaving 5 bases not matched to a gene. Germline V gives CDR1 LNHDA, CDR2 SQIVND (reference sequence). The length of the CDR3 is 13 residues. The CDR3 region has the DNA TGTGCCAGTACTATCCGGGGGGAAGAGACCCAGTACTTC. Translating gives CASTIRGEETQYF.

In this sample, this clonotype turned up many times. This sequence joins TRBV6-2 or TRBV6-3 and TRBJ2-1; 8 bases line up with TRBD2. Germline CDR1 and CDR2: MNHEY and SVGEGT. This CDR3 contains 17 residues. J gave up 0 bases and V 8 bases, and 12 bases lay outside the gene matches. CDR3 DNA: TGTGCCAGCCGCTCCCGCCGGGGGGGAGGCTCCTACAATGAGCAGTTCTTC. Translating gives CASRSRRGGGSYNEQFF.

This clonotype was seen many times. CDR3 loop: CASSYRSGGAIMNEQFF. The CDR3 coding sequence is TGTGCCAGCAGTTATCGGAGCGGGGGGGCTATTATGAATGAGCAGTTCTTC. The V gene is TRBV12-3 or TRBV12-4, the J gene TRBJ2-1, with 10 positions matching TRBD2. The junction had 13 bases not matched to a gene; V was cut back by 4 bases and J by 7 bases. This CDR3 is 17 amino acids long.

This clonotype was detected many times. The chain has TRBV20-1 and TRBJ2-1; 13 bases are shared with TRBD2. V trimming: 6 bases; J trimming: 8 bases; junction bases outside the gene matches: 7. Germline V gene data show CDR1 as DFQATT and CDR2 as SNEGSKA (reference sequence). The length of the CDR3 is 14 residues. The CDR3 protein is CSAQTSGRADEQFF. CDR3 bases: TGCAGTGCCCAAACTAGCGGGAGGGCCGATGAGCAGTTCTTC.

V gene TRBV20-1 combines with J gene TRBJ1-2; D may be TRBD1 (6 bases). The V and J ends lost 0 bases and 4 bases respectively, with 15 bases between them. The CDR3 extends over 15 amino acids. Germline lookup yields CDR1 DFQATT and CDR2 SNEGSKA (reference sequence). CDR3 residues: CSAREGGVVLYGYTF. The CDR3 DNA is TGCAGTGCTAGAGAAGGGGGGGTAGTGCTCTATGGCTACACCTTC.

The chain recombines TRBV2 with TRBJ2-3, with a weak D call TRBD1 (7 bases). The CDR3 consists of 14 residues. V lost 6 bases and J 1 base, leaving 11 bases between the germline ends. Germline V gives CDR1 SNHLY, CDR2 FYNNEI. Here the CDR3 reads CASSRGAGTDTQYF. In DNA, the CDR3 is TGTGCCAGCAGCAGGGGGGCCGGCACAGATACGCAGTATTTT.

Comment on this clonotype: The junction differs from germline at one of its ends, possibly a read error. V and J are TRBV19 and TRBJ2-1; D could derive from TRBD1 or TRBD2 (5 bases each). CDR3 length: 13 amino acids. The germline V gene has CDR1 LNHDA and CDR2 SQIVND (reference sequence). In DNA form, the CDR3 reads TGTGCCAGTAGCCAAAACGGGAATGGGGCGATTTACTTC. Its protein product is CASSQNGNGAIYF.

This clonotype was recorded a few times. V and J are TRBV12-3 or TRBV12-4 and TRBJ2-7; 12 bases map to TRBD2. V lost 5 bases, J lost 2 bases, and 7 bases stayed unmatched. The CDR3 length is 16 residues. The CDR3 DNA follows: TGTGCCAGCAGTGCAGGACTAGCGGGGTTACCCTACGAGCAGTACTTC. Translated: CASSAGLAGLPYEQYF.

In its sample, this clonotype was seen many times. The CDR3: CASSPGGGDGYTF. The CDR3 DNA reads as TGTGCCAGCAGCCCGGGGGGGGGCGATGGCTACACCTTC. V gene TRBV6-6 combines with J gene TRBJ1-2; D is possibly TRBD1 (6 bases). The CDR3 consists of 13 residues. CDR1 and CDR2 from the germline V gene are MNHNY and SVGAGI (reference sequence). V lost 6 bases and J lost 6, with 14 bases in between.

This clonotype was picked up a small number of times. Germline is not matched at one junction end, which may reflect a read error. The chain combines TRBV6-5 with TRBJ2-1, with D possibly called TRBD1 or TRBD2 (7 bases each). The CDR3 sequence is 13 residues long. From germline, CDR1 is MNHEY and CDR2 SVGAGI. The DNA for the CDR3 is TGTGCCAGCAGTTACTCGGGGAGGGACAGACCGGGTTTC. It translates to CASSYSGRDRPGF.

In this sample, this clonotype turned up a few times. The chain uses TRBV6-2 or TRBV6-3 and TRBJ1-2; a weak D match, TRBD1 (6 bases). With 1 base removed from V and 6 bases from J, the gap between germline ends came to 15 bases. CDR1 is MNHEY and CDR2 is SVGEGT in the germline V gene. This CDR3 contains 15 residues. CDR3 amino acids: CASSYFQYRENGYTF. CDR3 in DNA: TGTGCCAGCAGTTACTTCCAATACAGGGAGAATGGCTACACCTTC.

This clonotype was found many times. V gene TRBV12-3 or TRBV12-4 combines with J gene TRBJ2-1; D not resolved. This CDR3 region has 16 residues. The V gene lost 5 bases and the J gene lost 0 bases, with 14 bases spanning the gap. The CDR3 is CASSNGLGPSYNEQFF. CDR3 DNA: TGTGCCAGCAGTAATGGCCTCGGGCCCTCCTACAATGAGCAGTTCTTC.

A few counts support this clonotype. A junction end diverges from the germline sequence, so it may reflect a read error. The chain carries TRBV3-1 and TRBJ2-3, with TRBD2 matching 14 bases. The CDR3 is 16 amino acids. The germline V gene encodes CDR1 LGHDT and CDR2 YNNKEL (reference sequence). The CDR3 sequence is CASSLGTSGSRDTQYF. In DNA form, the CDR3 reads TGTGCCAGCAGCCTCGGGACTAGCGGGAGCAGAGATACGCAGTATTTT.

In this sample, this clonotype turned up a few times. The chain has TRBV20-1 and TRBJ2-7; 8 bases are a match to TRBD2. The CDR3 is 14 residues long. Germline CDR1 reads DFQATT; CDR2 reads SNEGSKA (reference sequence). With V trimmed by 1 base and J by 4 bases, 6 bases remained unmatched. Here the CDR3 DNA reads TGCAGTGCTAGAGGAATAGCGGGACTTTACGAGCAGTACTTC. As protein: CSARGIAGLYEQYF.

This clonotype has a count of ten or more. The rearrangement links TRBV4-2 to TRBJ2-3, with 7 bases aligning to TRBD2. V shed 3 bases, J shed 0 bases, and the junction held 9 bases outside the gene matches. This CDR3 region has 17 residues. In germline, CDR1 is LGHNA, CDR2 YNFKEQ. The CDR3 nucleotides read TGTGCCAGCAGCCACTCACAAGCGGGGCGAAGCACAGATACGCAGTATTTT. Translated: CASSHSQAGRSTDTQYF.

This clonotype showed up many times. The CDR3 DNA follows: TGTGCCAGCAGTTTATCGGTTCGCCCTGAAGCTTTCTTT. Translation gives CASSLSVRPEAFF. The chain combines TRBV28 with TRBJ1-1; D is undetermined. V was cut by 1 base and J by 6 bases, with 9 bases left in between. Germline V lookup: CDR1 MDHEN, CDR2 SYDVKM. CDR3 length equals 13 residues.

A few counts support this clonotype. V is TRBV5-1 and J is TRBJ2-4, with D possibly matching TRBD1 (5 bases). The CDR3 totals 15 residues. Per germline, CDR1 SGHRS and CDR2 YFSETQ. V lost 1 base, J lost 6 bases, and 14 bases lay in between. DNA for the CDR3: TGCGCCAGCAGCTTGCGTGAGACCCAGGGAAACATTCAGTACTTC. Amino acid sequence: CASSLRETQGNIQYF.

Many counts were recorded for this clonotype. V and J are TRBV7-2 and TRBJ1-2, with no clear D. Germline CDR1 reads SGHTA; CDR2 reads FQGNSA. Trimming took off 2 bases at V and 5 bases at J, with 15 bases between the two ends. The CDR3 totals 15 residues. CDR3 amino acids: CASSLNRVVLYGYTF. In nucleotides, the CDR3 is TGTGCCAGCAGCTTAAATCGGGTGGTCCTGTATGGCTACACCTTC.

The V call is TRBV7-9, the J call TRBJ2-7, with a possible D match to TRBD1 (5 bases). V lost 3 bases and J 1 base, leaving 16 bases between the germline ends. Germline CDR1 and CDR2: SEHNR and FQNEAQ (reference sequence). This CDR3 region has 16 residues. Here the CDR3 DNA reads TGTGCCAGCAGCTTCCCCCCTGACAGTCAATCCTACGAGCAGTACTTC. This gives the protein CASSFPPDSQSYEQYF.